The 25 T cell receptor beta chains in this list originate from one sample, sequenced in a study of human T cells and chemical hapten exposure. Time point: patch test 2, 6 weeks after DPC sensitization. The treatment here: therapeutic diphenylcyclopropenone sensitization with weekly scalp DPC. TCRdb recomputed calls from the RACE reads with MiXCR, one row per CDR3 protein. The profile shows more than 80,000 distinct CDR3 sequences, roughly a tenth of them singletons. Source: whole blood, taken in connection with sensitization to the hapten diphenylcyclopropenone (DPC). The receptors were gathered from a woman in her forties or fifties with alopecia areata. Some clones in this sample may be carry-over from other donors' samples.

This clonotype appeared many times. The genes are TRBV12-5 and TRBJ2-3, with 10 bases aligning to TRBD2. The germline V gene has CDR1 LGHNT and CDR2 FRNRAP. The length of the CDR3 is 15 residues. V dropped 6 bases and J dropped 3; count of bases not matched to a gene: 6. The CDR3 DNA reads TGTGCTAGTGGGGGAACTAGCGGGAAGACAGATACGCAGTATTTT. Translation: CASGGTSGKTDTQYF.

This clonotype was seen repeatedly, ten times or more. V is TRBV28 and J is TRBJ2-7; D unresolved. Trimming cost V 9 bases and J 4 bases, with 19 bases left between them. The CDR3 length is 14 residues. Germline CDR1 and CDR2: MDHEN and SYDVKM. CDR3 sequence (DNA): TGTGCCAGTACAGCAGGTGCCCCTCGATACGAGCAGTACTTC. Translation gives CASTAGAPRYEQYF.

Many counts were recorded for this clonotype. The chain links TRBV5-3 to TRBJ2-2; 11 positions agree with TRBD2. TRBV5-3 is given ORF status, its function remaining uncertain. The J segment lost 3 bases and the V segment lost 0 bases, leaving 1 base of the junction unmatched. The CDR3 sequence is 16 residues long. The CDR3 loop reads CARSLELAGDTGELFF. The DNA of the CDR3 is TGTGCCAGAAGCTTGGAACTAGCGGGAGACACCGGGGAGCTGTTTTTT.

Ten or more counts support this clonotype. The chain links TRBV18 to TRBJ1-3; 7 bases match TRBD1. Germline V lookup: CDR1 KGHSH, CDR2 LQKENI. The CDR3 consists of 14 residues. V lost 5 bases and J lost 0; bases outside the gene matches: 1. The CDR3 sequence: CASSGTVSGNTIYF. In DNA form, the CDR3 reads TGTGCCAGCTCAGGGACAGTCTCTGGAAACACCATATATTTT.

V usage is TRBV5-5 and J usage is TRBJ1-1, with TRBD1 matching 7 bases. Losses at the gene ends were 6 bases for V and 4 bases for J; bases not matched to a gene: 12. The CDR3 contains 15 residues. CDR1 is SGHKS, CDR2 YYEKEE, per germline (reference sequence). Here the CDR3 DNA reads TGTGCCAGCACCTTTTCGCCAGGGGGAGGCACTGAAGCTTTCTTT. Protein product: CASTFSPGGGTEAFF.

This rearrangement joins TRBV3-1 to TRBJ2-3; the D is unclear. Deletions cut 3 bases from V and 0 bases from J, with 10 bases between. CDR3 size: 15 residues. Germline V CDR1 and CDR2: LGHDT, YNNKEL (reference sequence). CDR3 protein: CASSQGPMSTDTQYF. In DNA form, the CDR3 reads TGTGCCAGCAGCCAGGGCCCGATGAGCACAGATACGCAGTATTTT.

The table lists this clonotype with a few counts. The genes are TRBV28 and TRBJ2-3, with D perhaps matching TRBD1 (5 bases). The CDR3 covers 17 residues. Germline CDR1 and CDR2: MDHEN and SYDVKM. V lost 1 base, J lost 4 bases, and 18 bases lay in between. CDR3 coding DNA: TGTGCCAGCAGTTTATACACAACCCTCTCCAGGGCAGATACGCAGTATTTT. Translating gives CASSLYTTLSRADTQYF.

This chain uses TRBV29-1 with TRBJ2-7; D call uncertain. This CDR3 contains 14 residues. Trimming removed 3 bases at V and 0 bases at J, with 12 bases between. Germline CDR1 reads SQVTM; CDR2 reads ANQGSEA. CDR3 protein: CSVEKDGSSYEQYF. The CDR3 DNA sequence: TGCAGCGTTGAGAAAGACGGAAGCTCCTACGAGCAGTACTTC.

This clonotype turned up a few times. This chain connects TRBV29-1 to TRBJ2-1; 8 bases align to TRBD2. The CDR3 contains 15 residues. Looked up from germline, CDR1 is SQVTM and CDR2 is ANQGSEA. The trim removed 7 bases at V and 7 bases at J, leaving 15 bases unmatched. The CDR3 loop reads CSGTAGSGRVNEQFF. The CDR3 DNA sequence: TGCAGCGGAACTGCGGGGAGCGGGAGAGTTAATGAGCAGTTCTTC.

This clonotype was seen only a few times. This sequence joins TRBV18 and TRBJ1-4; D possibly corresponds to TRBD1 (6 bases). This CDR3 contains 17 residues. Germline values: CDR1 KGHSH, CDR2 LQKENI. Trimming removed 3 bases at V and 0 bases at J, with 14 bases between. This chain's CDR3 is CASSPSRGGATNEKLFF. CDR3 DNA: TGTGCCAGCTCACCTTCGAGGGGGGGAGCAACTAATGAAAAACTGTTTTTT.

This chain links TRBV7-2 with TRBJ1-1, with a possible D match to TRBD1 (6 bases). Trimming took 4 bases from V and 4 from J, leaving 13 bases between them. Germline CDR1 and CDR2: SGHTA and FQGNSA. The length of the CDR3 is 14 residues. The CDR3 sequence is CASSSQGRGTEAFF. In DNA form, the CDR3 reads TGTGCCAGCAGCTCCCAGGGGAGAGGCACTGAAGCTTTCTTT.

The chain employs TRBV9 and TRBJ2-2, with a weak D call TRBD2 (5 bases). Germline-derived CDR1 and CDR2 are SGDLS and YYNGEE. The germline V and J ends were trimmed by 2 bases and 0 bases, with 8 bases remaining between them. This CDR3 has 15 residues. In nucleotides, the CDR3 is TGTGCCAGCAGCGTGACCGGGGCGAACACCGGGGAGCTGTTTTTT. Encoded protein: CASSVTGANTGELFF. Variable domain in full (rest from reference TRBV9 and TRBJ2-2): DSGVTQTPKHLITATGQRVTLRCSPRSGDLSVYWYQQSLDQGLQFLIQYYNGEERAKGNILERFSAQQFPDLHSELNLSSLELGDSALYFCASSVTGANTGELFFGEGSRLTVL.

This clonotype was recorded many times. V gene TRBV20-1 combines with J gene TRBJ2-1, with D possibly matching TRBD1 (6 bases). The CDR3 length is 15 residues. With 5 bases removed from V and 6 bases from J, the gap between germline ends came to 20 bases. CDR1 and CDR2 from the germline V gene are DFQATT and SNEGSKA (reference sequence). DNA for the CDR3: TGCAGTGCTCCAGGGGAGCACAGGGTAGGCAATGAGCAGTTCTTC. Protein: CSAPGEHRVGNEQFF.

This clonotype occurred many times. This chain uses TRBV5-4 with TRBJ2-3, with 8 nucleotides matching TRBD2. Germline loops: CDR1 SGHNT, CDR2 YYREEE (reference sequence). The length of the CDR3 is 16 residues. V was clipped by 4 bases and J by 5 bases; unmatched bases: 12. CDR3 amino acids: CASSNPTSAYIDTQYF. The CDR3 DNA is TGTGCCAGCAGCAACCCGACTAGCGCGTATATAGATACGCAGTATTTT.

The chain employs TRBV28 and TRBJ2-1; perhaps TRBD1 as D (6 bases). The V end was cut by 5 bases, the J end by 7 bases, with 15 bases between. This CDR3 comprises 14 residues. CDR1 MDHEN and CDR2 SYDVKM come from the germline V gene. CDR3 sequence: CASSPGAPVNEQFF. The CDR3 region has the DNA TGTGCCAGCAGTCCAGGGGCGCCGGTTAATGAGCAGTTCTTC.

The V call is TRBV7-2, the J call TRBJ2-1; D remains ambiguous. Germline values: CDR1 SGHTA, CDR2 FQGNSA. The CDR3 length is 14 residues. V was trimmed by 0 bases and J by 10 bases, leaving 13 bases between them. The CDR3 sequence: CASSLAAGPQEQFF. CDR3 nucleotide sequence: TGTGCCAGCAGCTTAGCCGCTGGCCCCCAGGAGCAGTTCTTC.

This clonotype was seen ten or more times. The V call is TRBV6-2 or TRBV6-3, the J call TRBJ1-3; weak D call: TRBD1 (5 bases). Trimming removed 6 bases at V and 0 bases at J, with 12 bases between. Germline CDR1 is MNHEY and CDR2 is SVGEGT. This CDR3 is 15 amino acids long. CDR3 residues: CASSRGPRSGNTIYF. DNA of the CDR3: TGTGCCAGCAGCCGGGGACCGCGCTCTGGAAACACCATATATTTT.

On this clonotype: Here the CDR3 omits its conserved ending phenylalanine or tryptophan, so a read error is the likely source. The chain joins TRBV6-5 to TRBJ2-5; 10 nucleotides match TRBD2. J gave up 9 bases and V 3 bases, and 13 bases lay outside the gene matches. The germline gives CDR1 MNHEY, CDR2 SVGAGI. This CDR3 comprises 16 residues. The CDR3 DNA follows: TGTGCCAGCAGTTATAGCGGGAGGACCCCAGGAGGGTCCCAGTACTCC. Translated: CASSYSGRTPGGSQYS.

This clonotype was observed a few times. This chain connects TRBV18 to TRBJ2-2, with 7 bases lining up with TRBD1. Trimming at V came to 2 bases and at J to 7 bases, leaving 4 bases not matched to a gene. The V gene's germline CDR1 is KGHSH and CDR2 LQKENI. This CDR3 is built from 14 residues. The CDR3 nucleotides are TGTGCCAGCTCACCAAGTCGGGACAGCGGGGAGCTGTTTTTT. It codes for CASSPSRDSGELFF.

The chain couples TRBV27 to TRBJ1-1; D is perhaps TRBD1 (5 bases). Trimming pared 3 bases from V and 3 bases from J, leaving 11 bases between. The CDR3 is 14 amino acids. Germline V gene data show CDR1 as MNHEY and CDR2 as SMNVEV (reference sequence). This CDR3 is CASSFNRMYTEAFF. Written as DNA, the CDR3 is TGTGCCAGCAGTTTTAACAGGATGTACACTGAAGCTTTCTTT.

The V and J genes are TRBV5-1 and TRBJ1-4; D ambiguous. Trimming cost V 0 bases and J 8 bases, with 14 bases left between them. This CDR3 spans 15 amino acids. Looked up from germline, CDR1 is SGHRS and CDR2 is YFSETQ. Here the CDR3 reads CASSLEQPPLEKLFF. DNA for the CDR3: TGCGCCAGCAGCTTGGAACAGCCACCTTTGGAAAAACTGTTTTTT.

This clonotype was counted between two and nine times. CDR3 sequence (DNA): TGTGCCAGCAGTCGGGACTCACCGGGGGCTTACAATGAGCAGTTCTTC. Translation gives CASSRDSPGAYNEQFF. The chain couples TRBV2 to TRBJ2-1; D could derive from TRBD1 or TRBD2 (6 bases each). The V end lost 5 bases, the J end lost 4 bases, and 18 bases lay between the germline ends. CDR3 size: 16 residues. Per germline, CDR1 SNHLY and CDR2 FYNNEI.

This clonotype has a count of ten or more. V gene TRBV9 combines with J gene TRBJ1-1; D not resolved. Germline assignment: CDR1 SGDLS and CDR2 YYNGEE. Trimming pared 4 bases from V and 1 base from J, leaving 14 bases between. There are 15 residues in the CDR3. Here the CDR3 reads CASSPLPQKNTEAFF. CDR3 nucleotides: TGTGCCAGCAGCCCTTTACCCCAGAAGAACACTGAAGCTTTCTTT. Based on the CDR3 plus reference TRBV9 and TRBJ1-1, the full variable domain is DSGVTQTPKHLITATGQRVTLRCSPRSGDLSVYWYQQSLDQGLQFLIQYYNGEERAKGNILERFSAQQFPDLHSELNLSSLELGDSALYFCASSPLPQKNTEAFFGQGTRLTVV.

The V gene is TRBV7-9, the J gene TRBJ1-2; D is unclear. V shed 2 bases and J shed 8 bases, with 9 bases lying between them. CDR1 is SEHNR, CDR2 FQNEAQ, per germline (reference sequence). The CDR3 is 12 amino acids. The CDR3 protein is CASSLMGYGYTF. In DNA form, the CDR3 reads TGTGCCAGCAGCTTAATGGGATACGGCTACACCTTC.

The chain uses TRBV2 and TRBJ2-3, with D possibly being TRBD2 (5 bases). CDR1 and CDR2 (germline): SNHLY, FYNNEI. The CDR3 totals 14 residues. V lost 5 bases and J 3 bases, leaving 12 bases between the germline ends. CDR3 in amino acids: CASSLGVSTDTQYF. CDR3 DNA sequence: TGTGCCAGCAGTTTGGGAGTTTCGACAGATACGCAGTATTTT. The full variable domain, its missing parts supplied by reference TRBV2 and TRBJ2-3, is EPEVTQTPSHQVTQMGQEVILRCVPISNHLYFYWYRQILGQKVEFLVSFYNNEISEKSEIFDDQFSVERPDGSNFTLKIRSTKLEDSAMYFCASSLGVSTDTQYFGPGTRLTVL.